This T cell receptor (beta chain) was retrieved from a study of shared clonotypes between healthy human individuals (dated by TCRdb to 2019 to 2021). Describing the broader study: A couple of women and a few men aged 18 to 49 years were included in the cohort. Blood TCR repertoires of roughly five healthy adults were deeply sequenced to estimate repertoire size and the extent of clonotype sharing between individuals. Per donor, leukapheresis produced somewhere between about 0.8 and 9 billion PBMCs. To increase sequencing depth and limit assay-specific biases, different laboratories used diverse techniques to prepare libraries and sequence TCR repertoires.

The paper's findings and limits, for the study overall: Based on pairwise subsampling, the degree of clonotype sharing among donors was expected to be affected by sequencing depth. Sampling was restricted to blood, and TCR repertoires in tissues likely differ from the TCR repertoires found in blood. The genetic and exposure-history diversity represented was limited by the small number of donors.

To note about this clone: Its target antigen remains unknown. Base-call qualities are not available, and no considerably larger clone is one nucleotide away.

Healthy HIV-negative adults with no recently reported acute infections or vaccinations were included as donors. Every donor was a Caucasian adult living in Nashville, Tennessee, USA. For unsorted samples, roughly 90 million PBMCs were counted, and genomic DNA was extracted using the QIAamp DNA Blood Mini kit. Blood was collected by leukapheresis, and PBMCs were isolated by Ficoll-Histopaque density gradient centrifugation and then cryopreserved in liquid nitrogen vapor phase. The V and J ends are trimmed by 3 bases and 2 bases, leaving 11 bases between them. Spanning cysteine to phenylalanine, the CDR3 consists of 15 amino acids. CDR3 DNA is the only sequence kept; it has 45 bases, read in frame from the first base. The germline V gene encodes CDR1 SGDLS and CDR2 YYNGEE. Using the deep immunoSEQ assay, multiplex PCR amplified TCR CDR3 regions from genomic DNA. For each cell subset, the extracted genomic DNA was distributed evenly across all wells of several immunoSEQ 96-well plates, and each plate served as one replicate. For unsorted PBMC, 300 ng genomic DNA, equal to 30,000 or so T cell genomes, was loaded into each replicate PCR. Ten immunoSEQ deep assay plates were used to sequence unsorted PBMC genomic DNA. Purified libraries were measured with a Qubit 3.0 fluorometer, size-checked on a Bioanalyzer 2100, and measured again with the KAPA Library Quantification kit. Every immunoSEQ 96-well plate was sequenced on a separate single-read 150-cycle Illumina NextSeq 550 flow cell. As for the original processing: Because only junctional sequences without quality scores were contained in the immunoSEQ output, filtering matching that applied to full-length reads could not be performed. Sequences were annotated with PyIR, a Python wrapper for IgBLAST v1.9, using IMGT germline references to assign V/J genes and CDR3. Reads with weak V/J assignments (E-value above 1e-6), missing CDR3, stop codons, out-of-frame junctions, or ambiguous translated residues were removed. V3J clonotypes were defined by identical inferred V gene, J gene, and CDR3 amino acid sequence. The percentage overlap between two repertoires was calculated by dividing the number of shared unique clonotypes by the size of the smaller repertoire. RTK rarefaction, the Chao1 estimator, and Recon v2.1 estimates of unobserved clonotypes were used to assess repertoire richness. The table was pulled from immuneACCESS by TCRdb, which kept in-frame rearrangements only. Such tables lose some clones; where checked, under half of the loss comes from unresolved V genes, and the rest has no known cause. V and J calls and clone size are as listed in that table; D and trimming were resolved from the DNA. In all, the sample holds more than 450,000 clones, and 60% to 85% of those were seen once. The ten largest make up 10% to 15% of the sample.

The chain is made from TRBV9 and TRBJ2-2; TRBD1 could be the D gene, as 6 bases match. This TCR was recovered from a woman in her forties in good health. Some clones in this sample may be carry-over from other donors' samples. Material for sequencing was PBMCs. The DNA sequence follows: TGTGCCAGCAGCGCGAGACAGGACAACACCGGGGAGCTGTTTTTT. Its protein reads: CASSARQDNTGELFF.